The clone carrying this T cell receptor beta chain was seen many times. No antigen is known for it. The data are from a study of T cells in Graves' hyperthyroidism and ophthalmopathy. Looking at the study overall: Blood was drawn when the patient was first diagnosed and still untreated. Study-wide results and caveats: Most clonotypes that expanded in the thyroid above 0.001 also showed up in blood.

There were TCR beta CDR3 regions amplified from RNA transcripts. The TCR CDR3 was amplified in a first-round RT-PCR using the HTBI primer set. MiXCR, run by TCRdb on the multiplex PCR reads, gives a single entry per CDR3 protein. Seen here are approximately 740,000 distinct CDR3 sequences, around 13% observed once, and the top ten hold around 9.6%. The source of this sequence is a woman younger than 30 with Graves' hyperthyroidism. Material for sequencing was blood.

The CDR3 sequence: CASRPTGPGEKLFF. The CDR3 nucleotides read TGTGCCAGCAGACCTACAGGGCCTGGTGAAAAACTGTTTTTT. J is TRBJ1-4 and V is TRBV7-9, with D perhaps TRBD1 (6 bases). Germline CDR1 is SEHNR and CDR2 is FQNEAQ (reference sequence). CDR3 size: 14 residues. V lost 6 bases and J lost 7, with 15 bases in between.